This TCR beta chain was captured by sequencing in a study of PD-1 blockade in mismatch repair-deficient tumors. Study outcomes and limitations: Rapid post-treatment expansion, then contraction, generally preceding radiologic response, marked tumor-resident clones.

From germline, CDR1 is KGHSH and CDR2 LQKENI. The CDR3 runs 14 residues. The V end lost 3 bases, the J end lost 5 bases, and 10 bases lay between the germline ends. To note about this clone: Its target is not known.

TCR sequencing covered a few patients who responded to pembrolizumab. Generated by immunoSEQ multiplex PCR, the TCRdb table keeps only in-frame clones and is missing some. The table has around 100,000 clones, roughly 80% seen once. The material was peripheral blood, obtained 60 weeks after starting pembrolizumab. This sequence joins TRBV18 and TRBJ1-4; maybe TRBD1 (5 bases). This clonotype was obtained from an adult with mismatch repair-deficient cancer. CDR3 residues: CASSPGGKNEKLFF. Written as DNA, the CDR3 is TGTGCCAGCTCACCGGGGGGAAAGAATGAAAAACTGTTTTTT.